This T cell receptor beta chain was recorded in a study of post-analysis software for immune sequencing data. The overall study: Secondary progressive, relapsing-remitting and progressive-relapsing multiple sclerosis were among the included disease courses. Regarding the study as a whole: TRBV segments more frequent in patients than in controls numbered about five and included TRBV5-6, TRBV5-1 and TRBV20-1. For normalized Chao1 diversity, multiple sclerosis patients scored significantly lower than controls did. Samples prepared in the same batch strongly co-clustered by F measure.

The CDR3 has 16 amino acids. Trimming took off 3 bases at V and 1 base at J, with 15 bases between the two ends. Germline V gene data show CDR1 as MDHEN and CDR2 as SYDVKM. A remark on this clonotype: Its antigen is not known.

Prepared libraries of TCR beta cDNA carried unique molecular identifiers. TCRdb reprocessed the PCR reads with MiXCR, giving one entry per CDR3 protein. The table includes approximately 440,000 distinct CDR3 sequences, over 35% detected once. The J gene is TRBJ1-1, the V gene TRBV28, with a tentative D call TRBD1 (5 bases). The receptor's source is a girl aged 5-17 years with multiple sclerosis. The sequencing sample was made of blood. In nucleotides, the CDR3 is TGTGCCAGCAGTTTGCCCCTAGAGACAGAGAACACTGAAGCTTTCTTT. It is translated as CASSLPLETENTEAFF.